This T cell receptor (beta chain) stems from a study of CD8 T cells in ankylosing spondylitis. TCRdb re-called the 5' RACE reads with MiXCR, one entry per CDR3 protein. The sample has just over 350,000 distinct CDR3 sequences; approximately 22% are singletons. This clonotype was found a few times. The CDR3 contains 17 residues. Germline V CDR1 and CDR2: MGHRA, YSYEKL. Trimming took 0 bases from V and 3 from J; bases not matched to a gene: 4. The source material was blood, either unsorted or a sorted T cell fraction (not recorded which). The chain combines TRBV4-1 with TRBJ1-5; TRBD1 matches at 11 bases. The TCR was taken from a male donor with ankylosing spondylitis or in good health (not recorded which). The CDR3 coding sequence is TGCGCCAGCAGCCAAGATGGGACAGGGGGTTACAATCAGCCCCAGCATTTT. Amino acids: CASSQDGTGGYNQPQHF.